This T cell receptor beta chain comes out of a study of identical twins. TCRdb redid the calling of the 5' RACE reads with MiXCR, one entry per CDR3 protein. The sample carries roughly 750,000 distinct CDR3 sequences, approximately 21% recorded once. The CDR3 loop spans 15 amino acids. V was clipped by 6 bases and J by 5 bases, with 20 bases between them. The data also belong to a second study, concerning T cells expressing NK-cell markers.

The receptor was derived from a woman between 18 and 29 years old in good health. The sequenced sample was PBMCs. V usage is TRBV12-3 or TRBV12-4 and J usage is TRBJ2-7; weak D call: TRBD2 (6 bases). The CDR3 DNA sequence: TGTGCCAGCAGCAAGAGGGTGACTAGTTTCGACGAGCAGTACTTC. It encodes CASSKRVTSFDEQYF.